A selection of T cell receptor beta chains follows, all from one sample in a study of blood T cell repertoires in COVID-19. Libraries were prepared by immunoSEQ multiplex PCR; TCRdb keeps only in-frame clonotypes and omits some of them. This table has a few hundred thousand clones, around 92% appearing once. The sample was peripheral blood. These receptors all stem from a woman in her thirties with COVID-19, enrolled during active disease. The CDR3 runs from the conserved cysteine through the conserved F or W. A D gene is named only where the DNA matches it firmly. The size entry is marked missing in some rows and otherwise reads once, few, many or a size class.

CDR3: CASSPKQGVISTEAFF
DNA: TGTGCCAGCAGCCCAAAACAGGGGGTGATTAGTACTGAAGCTTTCTTT
size: -
J: TRBJ1-1
D: TRBD1
V: TRBV3-1/TRBV3-2

CDR3: CASSPRREKENYGYTF
DNA: TGTGCCAGCAGTCCTCGCAGGGAAAAAGAGAACTATGGCTACACCTTC
size: -
J: TRBJ1-2
D: -
V: TRBV28

CDR3: CASSEVAGLYNSPLHF
DNA: TGTGCCAGCAGTGAAGTTGCAGGCCTCTATAATTCACCCCTCCACTTT
size: -
J: TRBJ1-6
D: -
V: TRBV6-1

CDR3: CASSPSPDTEAFF
DNA: TGTGCCAGCAGTCCCTCCCCGGACACTGAAGCTTTCTTT
size: -
J: TRBJ1-1
D: -
V: TRBV28

CDR3: CASSLAEQPNTGELFF
DNA: TGTGCCAGCAGCTTAGCTGAACAGCCGAACACCGGGGAGCTGTTTTTT
size: -
J: TRBJ2-2
D: -
V: TRBV7-9

CDR3: CASSLDTGVNQPQHF
DNA: TGCGCCAGCAGCTTGGATACAGGGGTGAATCAGCCCCAGCATTTT
size: -
J: TRBJ1-5
D: TRBD1
V: TRBV5-1

CDR3: CSVEVAGDPSYEQYF
DNA: TGCAGCGTTGAAGTGGCGGGGGACCCCTCCTACGAGCAGTACTTC
size: few
J: TRBJ2-7
D: TRBD2
V: TRBV29-1

CDR3: CAWSGQGTQPQHF
DNA: TGTGCCTGGAGTGGACAGGGAACGCAGCCCCAGCATTTT
size: -
J: TRBJ1-5
D: TRBD1
V: TRBV30

CDR3: CASGLVPTDTQYF
DNA: TGTGCCAGCGGTCTAGTACCCACAGATACGCAGTATTTT
size: -
J: TRBJ2-3
D: -
V: TRBV28

CDR3: CASTSSTGDGYTF
DNA: TGTGCCAGCACCTCTTCGACAGGGGACGGCTACACCTTC
size: -
J: TRBJ1-2
D: TRBD1
V: TRBV7-9

CDR3: CSVVDSAGYEQYF
DNA: TGCAGCGTTGTAGACAGTGCGGGCTACGAGCAGTACTTC
size: -
J: TRBJ2-7
D: -
V: TRBV29-1

CDR3: CASSEGTSGRGDTQYF
DNA: TGTGCCAGCAGTGAAGGGACTAGCGGGCGCGGGGATACGCAGTATTTT
size: -
J: TRBJ2-3
D: TRBD2
V: TRBV2

CDR3: CASSAGYDEKLFF
DNA: TGTGCCAGCAGCGCAGGGTATGATGAAAAACTGTTTTTT
size: once
J: TRBJ1-4
D: -
V: TRBV28

CDR3: CASSILAGGQGETQYF
DNA: TGTGCCAGCAGCATACTAGCGGGGGGGCAGGGAGAGACCCAGTACTTC
size: -
J: TRBJ2-5
D: TRBD2
V: TRBV6-2/TRBV6-3

CDR3: CASSLTGRYTEAFF
DNA: TGTGCCAGCAGCTTAACGGGGAGATACACTGAAGCTTTCTTT
size: -
J: TRBJ1-1
D: -
V: TRBV7-2

CDR3: CASSLVTGNEQFF
DNA: TGTGCCAGCAGTTTGGTGACTGGGAATGAGCAGTTCTTC
size: -
J: TRBJ2-1
D: -
V: TRBV12-3/TRBV12-4

CDR3: CATKKSSGRAYEQYF
DNA: TGTGCCACAAAAAAGAGCTCGGGGAGGGCCTACGAGCAGTACTTC
size: -
J: TRBJ2-7
D: TRBD2
V: TRBV19

CDR3: CASSFGAGGTQYF
DNA: TGTGCCAGCAGCTTCGGGGCCGGGGGTACGCAGTATTTT
size: -
J: TRBJ2-3
D: -
V: TRBV11-2

CDR3: CASSLWSWQTNQPQHF
DNA: TGTGCCAGCAGTTTATGGAGTTGGCAGACTAATCAGCCCCAGCATTTT
size: -
J: TRBJ1-5
D: -
V: TRBV28

CDR3: CASSPGNNYGYTF
DNA: TGTGCCAGCAGTCCGGGGAACAACTATGGCTACACCTTC
size: -
J: TRBJ1-2
D: -
V: TRBV25-1

CDR3: CASSLGIEAFF
DNA: TGTGCCAGCAGCTTAGGTATTGAAGCTTTCTTT
size: -
J: TRBJ1-1
D: -
V: TRBV7-8

CDR3: CSPGEGANVLTF
DNA: TGTAGTCCGGGGGAAGGGGCCAACGTCCTGACTTTC
size: -
J: TRBJ2-6
D: -
V: TRBV7-9

CDR3: CASSSDGVNTEAFF
DNA: TGCGCCAGCAGCTCGGACGGGGTGAACACTGAAGCTTTCTTT
size: -
J: TRBJ1-1
D: -
V: TRBV5-1

CDR3: CASSQLGQGAWQETQYF
DNA: TGCGCCAGCAGCCAGCTAGGACAGGGGGCTTGGCAAGAGACCCAGTACTTC
size: -
J: TRBJ2-5
D: TRBD1
V: TRBV5-1

CDR3: CASSARAGTEAFF
DNA: TGTGCCAGTAGTGCCCGGGCGGGCACTGAAGCTTTCTTT
size: -
J: TRBJ1-1
D: -
V: TRBV19

CDR3: CASSLTGGLYNEQFF
DNA: TGTGCCAGCAGTTTAACGGGGGGCCTCTACAATGAGCAGTTCTTC
size: -
J: TRBJ2-1
D: -
V: TRBV27

CDR3: CASSPDPTSLTQYF
DNA: TGCGCCAGCAGCCCAGACCCGACTAGTCTTACGCAGTATTTT
size: -
J: TRBJ2-3
D: -
V: TRBV5-1

CDR3: CASSPEGLRTDTQYF
DNA: TGCGCCAGCAGCCCTGAAGGACTCCGCACAGATACGCAGTATTTT
size: -
J: TRBJ2-3
D: -
V: TRBV5-1

CDR3: CATSDSPRLGTQYF
DNA: TGTGCCACCAGTGATTCCCCGAGGCTTGGGACCCAGTACTTC
size: -
J: TRBJ2-5
D: -
V: TRBV24-1

CDR3: CASSFHNYNSPLHF
DNA: TGTGCCAGCAGTTTTCACAACTATAATTCACCCCTCCACTTT
size: -
J: TRBJ1-6
D: -
V: TRBV27